This passage covers 5 T cell receptor beta chains from one sample sequenced in a study of blood T cell repertoires in COVID-19. Measured with immunoSEQ multiplex PCR; TCRdb has only the in-frame clones, and not every one. This sample has fewer than 250,000 clones, with under 90% found just once. Sequencing was done on a sample of peripheral blood. These receptors were collected from a man aged 60 to 75 who had recovered from COVID-19.

The chain employs TRBV7-2 and TRBJ1-5; possible D gene TRBD1, 5 bases. The CDR3 contains 16 residues. Germline V CDR1 and CDR2: SGHTA, FQGNSA. Trimming pared 1 base from V and 4 bases from J, leaving 14 bases between. CDR3 in amino acids: CASSLVGAQGNQPQHF. The CDR3 bases are TGTGCCAGCAGCTTAGTTGGGGCCCAAGGAAATCAGCCCCAGCATTTT.

For this clone: Germline and junction disagree at one end, which may indicate a read error. The chain uses TRBV5-6 and TRBJ1-3, with 7 positions matching TRBD1. This CDR3 spans 12 amino acids. The germline CDR1 and CDR2 sequences are SGHDT and YYEEEE. This CDR3 is CASSLPTGSLLF. CDR3 sequence (DNA): TGTGCCAGCAGCTTACCGACAGGGAGCCTCTTATTT.

The J gene is TRBJ2-7, the V gene TRBV6-6; 7 positions agree with TRBD2. The CDR3 has 16 residues. The J segment lost 3 bases and the V segment lost 6 bases, leaving 14 bases of the junction unmatched. Germline V gene lookup returns CDR1 MNHNY and CDR2 SVGAGI (reference sequence). The CDR3: CASRRTGTTAVYEQYF. The CDR3 DNA is TGTGCCAGCAGGAGAACCGGGACTACGGCCGTCTACGAGCAGTACTTC.

The rearrangement links TRBV19 to TRBJ2-7; tentatively, D is TRBD1 (5 bases). Trimming left V 3 bases short and J 3 bases short, with 15 bases between. This CDR3 region has 15 residues. Germline V gene data show CDR1 as LNHDA and CDR2 as SQIVND (reference sequence). The CDR3 DNA follows: TGTGCCAGTAGTATCAGCCCAGGGCCTATCTACGAGCAGTACTTC. Amino acids: CASSISPGPIYEQYF. The whole variable domain, filled in from reference TRBV19 and TRBJ2-7, reads DGGITQSPKYLFRKEGQNVTLSCEQNLNHDAMYWYRQDPGQGLRLIYYSQIVNDFQKGDIAEGYSVSREKKESFPLTVTSAQKNPTAFYLCASSISPGPIYEQYFGPGTRLTVT.

The chain employs TRBV4-1 and TRBJ2-7, with 8 positions matching TRBD1. Germline V gene sequence: CDR1 MGHRA, CDR2 YSYEKL. CDR3 length equals 17 residues. V shed 0 bases, J shed 2 bases, and the junction held 9 bases outside the gene matches. This CDR3 reads CASSQEGWDRHAYEQYF. The CDR3 nucleotides read TGCGCCAGCAGCCAAGAAGGGTGGGACAGGCATGCCTACGAGCAGTACTTC.